These 3 T cell receptor beta chains share one sample of origin, sequenced in a study of T cell repertoires in cytomegalovirus infection. TCRdb re-analysed the reads in MiXCR, keeping a single row per CDR3 protein. In the table there are over 250,000 distinct CDR3 sequences, under 30% of which are singletons. The sample comprised PBMCs. Receptor source: a human donor in good health (CMV status not recorded). Some clones in this sample may be carry-over from other donors' samples.

This clonotype has only a few counts. J is TRBJ1-5 and V is TRBV19; tentatively, D is TRBD1 (5 bases). V lost 4 bases, J lost 7 bases, and 11 bases lay in between. From germline, CDR1 is LNHDA and CDR2 SQIVND (reference sequence). There are 13 residues in the CDR3. The DNA for the CDR3 is TGTGCCAGTAGTAGCAGGGACGGGCAGCCCCAGCATTTT. This encodes CASSSRDGQPQHF. The whole variable domain, remainder taken from reference TRBV19 and TRBJ1-5, is DGGITQSPKYLFRKEGQNVTLSCEQNLNHDAMYWYRQDPGQGLRLIYYSQIVNDFQKGDIAEGYSVSREKKESFPLTVTSAQKNPTAFYLCASSSRDGQPQHFGDGTRLSIL.

This clonotype was recorded a few times. This chain uses TRBV18 with TRBJ1-5, with D hard to call. CDR3 length: 13 residues. Germline V lookup: CDR1 KGHSH, CDR2 LQKENI. Trimming stripped 3 bases from V and 9 bases from J, with 12 bases between. The CDR3 DNA reads as TGTGCCAGCTCACCTCTATCCCGGGGGCCCCAGCATTTT. It codes for CASSPLSRGPQHF. Full variable domain (missing parts from reference TRBV18 and TRBJ1-5): NAGVMQNPRHLVRRRGQEARLRCSPMKGHSHVYWYRQLPEEGLKFMVYLQKENIIDESGMPKERFSAEFPKEGPSILRIQQVVRGDSAAYFCASSPLSRGPQHFGDGTRLSIL.

Only a few counts were recorded for this clonotype. This rearrangement joins TRBV11-2 to TRBJ1-1, with 8 nucleotides matching TRBD1. The CDR3 contains 14 residues. In germline, CDR1 is SGHAT, CDR2 FQNNGV. V lost 5 bases to trimming and J lost 5 bases; unmatched junction nucleotides: 7. The chain's CDR3 is CASSLRTGKTEAFF. DNA for the CDR3: TGTGCCAGCAGCCTACGGACAGGGAAGACTGAAGCTTTCTTT.